Presented here are 25 T cell receptor beta chains from one specimen sequenced in a study of molecular identifiers for immune sequencing clone quantification. TCRdb ran MiXCR on the PCR reads and lists one entry per CDR3 protein. This table holds tens of thousands of distinct CDR3 sequences, nearly 25% found once. Sequencing was carried out using naive CD8+ T cells from blood, with Jurkat cell RNA spiked in. Subset in this sample: FACS-sorted CD8+CD4-CCR7+CD45RA+ naive T cells. These receptors originate from a human donor in good health. Some libraries in this study had Jurkat cell RNA spiked in.

This clonotype was observed many times. The V call is TRBV6-5, the J call TRBJ2-5, with D perhaps TRBD1 or TRBD2 (5 bases each). CDR3 length: 13 amino acids. Looked up from germline, CDR1 is MNHEY and CDR2 is SVGAGI. V gave up 7 bases and J gave up 2 bases, with 11 bases separating them. The CDR3 DNA reads TGTGCCAGCATCGGCAGGGAGCAAGAGACCCAGTACTTC. This gives the protein CASIGREQETQYF.

Many counts were recorded for this clonotype. The chain links TRBV5-4 to TRBJ2-7, with 10 bases aligning to TRBD2. Germline V gene lookup returns CDR1 SGHNT and CDR2 YYREEE (reference sequence). CDR3 length equals 15 residues. Trimming took 0 bases from V and 5 from J; bases not matched to a gene: 5. The CDR3 DNA reads as TGTGCCAGCAGCTTGGGAGCGGGGGGGCTGGACGAGCAGTACTTC. Encoded protein: CASSLGAGGLDEQYF.

The table lists this clonotype with a few counts. Since a much larger clone is just one base distant, this may be a read error. This sequence joins TRBV27 and TRBJ2-3; the D is unclear. This CDR3 spans 12 amino acids. Looked up from germline, CDR1 is MNHEY and CDR2 is SMNVEV (reference sequence). The CDR3 here is CASSRTTATQYF. CDR3 bases: TGTGCCAGCAGTCGAACCACAGCTACGCAGTATTTT.

This clonotype was observed a few times. V is TRBV12-3 or TRBV12-4 and J is TRBJ1-4; D call uncertain. V was pared by 4 bases and J by 7 bases, with 4 bases between. The CDR3 is 11 residues long. CDR3 DNA: TGTGCCAGCAGTTATGGTGAAAAACTGTTTTTT. As protein: CASSYGEKLFF.

This clonotype was detected ten times or more. The chain links TRBV11-2 to TRBJ2-1, with a possible D match to TRBD2 (5 bases). Trimming cost V 10 bases and J 0 bases, with 10 bases left between them. The CDR3 has 13 amino acids. Germline V lookup: CDR1 SGHAT, CDR2 FQNNGV. CDR3 in DNA: TGTGCCATAAGCGGCGGCTCCTACAATGAGCAGTTCTTC. Its translation: CAISGGSYNEQFF.

This clonotype appeared a few times. The chain is built from TRBV5-1 and TRBJ2-2; D uncertain. V was shortened by 0 bases and J by 3 bases, with 15 bases between the two germline ends. The CDR3 consists of 17 residues. The germline gives CDR1 SGHRS, CDR2 YFSETQ. CDR3 loop: CASSLVLEAGYTGELFF. The CDR3 DNA is TGCGCCAGCAGCTTGGTTCTAGAGGCAGGCTACACCGGGGAGCTGTTTTTT.

In the case of this clonotype: A much larger clone differs from this one at a single base, so this may be a read error. The conserved phenylalanine or tryptophan normally closing the CDR3 is absent here, so this likely arose from a read error. This chain connects TRBV4-1 to TRBJ2-1; possibly TRBD1 or TRBD2 for D (5 bases each). Germline assignment: CDR1 MGHRA and CDR2 YSYEKL. The V end lost 2 bases, the J end lost 10 bases, and 15 bases lay between the germline ends. CDR3 size: 14 residues. The CDR3 nucleotides are TGCGCCAGCAGCCAACCATCGACGGGGCACGAGCAGTTCTCC. Translation: CASSQPSTGHEQFS.

This clonotype was counted a few times. With a much larger clone just one base away, this may be a read error. The J gene is TRBJ2-5, the V gene TRBV9; D ambiguous. Germline V gene sequence: CDR1 SGDLS, CDR2 YYNGEE. This CDR3 spans 14 amino acids. This CDR3 reads CASSVAQQQEAQYF. The DNA of the CDR3 is TGTGCCAGCAGCGTAGCCCAACAGCAAGAGGCCCAGTACTTC.

This clonotype appeared many times. The chain employs TRBV5-1 and TRBJ1-1, with 7 bases lining up with TRBD1. V lost 3 bases and J lost 0; bases outside the gene matches: 5. The germline V gene has CDR1 SGHRS and CDR2 YFSETQ. The CDR3 extends over 15 amino acids. The CDR3, as DNA: TGCGCCAGCAGCTATTCGGGACAGATGAACACTGAAGCTTTCTTT. This codes for CASSYSGQMNTEAFF.

The table lists this clonotype with a few counts. This may stem from a read error, because a much larger clone lies one nucleotide away. J is TRBJ2-6 and V is TRBV6-5; a weak D match, TRBD1 (7 bases). V lost 10 bases, J lost 14 bases, and 15 bases lay in between. The CDR3 totals 11 residues. From germline, CDR1 is MNHEY and CDR2 SVGAGI. The CDR3 loop is CANRSGGFLTF. The DNA of the CDR3 is TGTGCCAACAGGTCAGGGGGGTTCCTGACTTTC.

The table lists this clonotype with a few counts. The chain is built from TRBV4-1 and TRBJ2-1; TRBD1 or TRBD2 may be the D gene (5 bases each). Per the germline V gene, CDR1 is MGHRA and CDR2 is YSYEKL. The CDR3 spans 16 residues. V dropped 1 base and J dropped 0 bases, with 10 bases sitting between them. The CDR3: CASSQVEGISYNEQFF. The CDR3 bases are TGCGCCAGCAGCCAAGTCGAGGGGATCTCCTACAATGAGCAGTTCTTC.

Ten or more counts support this clonotype. The genes are TRBV30 and TRBJ2-5; D not resolved. V gave up 2 bases and J gave up 2 bases, with 9 bases separating them. CDR1 is GTSNPN and CDR2 is SVGIG in the germline V gene (reference sequence). The CDR3 has 13 residues. In nucleotides, the CDR3 is TGTGCCTGGAGTCCACGGAGTCAAGAGACCCAGTACTTC. Translating it yields CAWSPRSQETQYF.

This clonotype turned up a few times. A single base separates this from a much larger clone, so it may be a read error. This chain links TRBV27 with TRBJ2-1; the D is unclear. This CDR3 region has 15 residues. The germline gives CDR1 MNHEY, CDR2 SMNVEV (reference sequence). The CDR3 protein is CVSSLIGSGADEQFF. CDR3 bases: TGTGTCAGCAGTTTAATAGGGTCCGGCGCGGATGAGCAGTTCTTC.

The rearrangement joins TRBV6-2 or TRBV6-3 to TRBJ1-2, with D unresolved. CDR1 is MNHEY and CDR2 is SVGEGT in the germline V gene. V shed 2 bases and J shed 4 bases, with 2 bases lying between them. The CDR3 is made up of 11 amino acids. This chain's CDR3 is CASSYGYGYTF. The DNA for the CDR3 is TGTGCCAGCAGTTACGGCTATGGCTACACCTTC.

This clonotype was seen many times. The chain uses TRBV7-9 and TRBJ2-3, with a possible D match to TRBD1 (6 bases). V was pared by 8 bases and J by 4 bases, with 13 bases between. Germline V gene lookup returns CDR1 SEHNR and CDR2 FQNEAQ (reference sequence). The CDR3 totals 13 residues. This CDR3 reads CASLSGGADTQYF. The CDR3 DNA follows: TGTGCCAGCCTTTCTGGGGGCGCAGATACGCAGTATTTT.

This clonotype showed up many times. The chain couples TRBV7-9 to TRBJ2-2, with D possibly TRBD1 on 5 matching bases. V dropped 1 base and J dropped 6 bases, with 15 bases sitting between them. Germline V CDR1 and CDR2: SEHNR, FQNEAQ (reference sequence). CDR3 length: 16 residues. The CDR3 sequence is CASSLVGQGKPGELFF. CDR3 nucleotide sequence: TGTGCCAGCAGCTTAGTCGGCCAGGGAAAGCCCGGGGAGCTGTTTTTT. The variable domain in full, with the rest retrieved from reference TRBV7-9 and TRBJ2-2, is DTGVSQNPRHKITKRGQNVTFRCDPISEHNRLYWYRQTLGQGPEFLTYFQNEAQLEKSRLLSDRFSAERPKGSFSTLEIQRTEQGDSAMYLCASSLVGQGKPGELFFGEGSRLTVL.

Concerning this clonotype itself: This may come from a read error, since a much larger clone is one base off. This chain links TRBV20-1 with TRBJ2-2; maybe TRBD2 (5 bases). This CDR3 comprises 12 residues. The germline V gene has CDR1 DFQATT and CDR2 SNEGSKA (reference sequence). CDR3 in amino acids: CSARWHTGELIF. Here the CDR3 DNA reads TGCAGTGCTAGATGGCACACCGGGGAGCTGATTTTT.

Details on this clonotype: This may come from a read error, since a much larger clone is one base off. The chain has TRBV5-1 and TRBJ2-7, with 9 bases aligning to TRBD2. The V gene's germline CDR1 is SGHRS and CDR2 YFSETQ. V dropped 4 bases and J dropped 3; count of bases not matched to a gene: 8. This CDR3 contains 15 residues. The CDR3 DNA sequence: TGCGCCAGCAGCCTGATGGCTAGCGGGGACTACGAGCAGTACTTC. This gives the protein CASSLMASGDYEQYF. Full variable domain (rest looked up from reference TRBV5-1 and TRBJ2-7): KAGVTQTPRYLIKTRGQQVTLSCSPISGHRSVSWYQQTPGQGLQFLFEYFSETQRNKGNFPGRFSGRQFSNSRSEMNVSTLELGDSALYLCASSLMASGDYEQYFGPGTRLTVT.

Ten or more counts support this clonotype. The chain couples TRBV7-9 to TRBJ2-2, with D unclear. Germline-derived CDR1 and CDR2 are SEHNR and FQNEAQ (reference sequence). V lost 11 bases to trimming and J lost 6 bases, with 10 bases between them. The length of the CDR3 is 11 residues. Written as DNA, the CDR3 is TGTGCCCCCTTCGCGCCCGGGGAGCTGTTTTTT. Encoded protein: CAPFAPGELFF.

Points on this clonotype: A read error is possible here, since a much larger clone lies one base away. The chain carries TRBV15 and TRBJ1-4; no clear D. With 0 bases removed from V and 7 bases from J, the gap between germline ends came to 15 bases. This CDR3 has 16 residues. Per the germline V gene, CDR1 is LNHNV and CDR2 is YYDKDF (reference sequence). The chain's CDR3 is CATSRDLWGLSEKLFF. CDR3 in DNA: TGTGCCACCAGCAGAGATCTCTGGGGTCTTAGTGAAAAACTGTTTTTT.

This clonotype has more than one count but fewer than ten. The J gene is TRBJ2-7, the V gene TRBV27; 10 nucleotides line up with TRBD2. Germline V lookup: CDR1 MNHEY, CDR2 SMNVEV (reference sequence). J was trimmed by 3 bases and V by 5 bases; bases with no gene match: 10. This CDR3 comprises 16 residues. The CDR3 region has the DNA TGTGCCAGCAGTCCGACCGGGACTAGCGTGTTCTACGAGCAGTACTTC. Its translation: CASSPTGTSVFYEQYF.

Ten or more counts support this clonotype. The chain is built from TRBV2 and TRBJ2-1, with D possibly being TRBD2 (5 bases). There are 15 residues in the CDR3. Trimming cost V 7 bases and J 2 bases, with 15 bases left between them. Germline loops: CDR1 SNHLY, CDR2 FYNNEI. CDR3 amino acids: CASKGSGSPYNEQFF. In DNA form, the CDR3 reads TGTGCCAGCAAGGGTTCGGGATCCCCCTACAATGAGCAGTTCTTC.

This clonotype was seen many times. This sequence joins TRBV9 and TRBJ2-3; 10 bases are shared with TRBD1. Germline V gene lookup returns CDR1 SGDLS and CDR2 YYNGEE. Trimming took 3 bases from V and 2 from J; bases not matched to a gene: 9. The CDR3 consists of 17 residues. CDR3: CASSDPGTGAVTDTQYF. The CDR3 DNA reads as TGTGCCAGCAGCGATCCGGGGACAGGGGCTGTCACAGATACGCAGTATTTT. The full variable domain, with the rest looked up from reference TRBV9 and TRBJ2-3, is DSGVTQTPKHLITATGQRVTLRCSPRSGDLSVYWYQQSLDQGLQFLIQYYNGEERAKGNILERFSAQQFPDLHSELNLSSLELGDSALYFCASSDPGTGAVTDTQYFGPGTRLTVL.

This clonotype was counted ten times or more. CDR3 in amino acids: CASSQVGGYQPQHF. For the CDR3, the DNA is TGCGCCAGCAGCCAGGTAGGGGGGTATCAGCCCCAGCATTTT. The chain recombines TRBV4-1 with TRBJ1-5; a weak D match, TRBD1 (6 bases). CDR1 is MGHRA, CDR2 YSYEKL, per germline. With 3 bases removed from V and 5 bases from J, the gap between germline ends came to 11 bases. CDR3 size: 14 residues.

In its sample, this clonotype was seen many times. The chain has TRBV6-5 and TRBJ2-7; no firm D call. Germline V lookup: CDR1 MNHEY, CDR2 SVGAGI. The CDR3 runs to 15 residues. V was clipped by 0 bases and J by 4 bases, with 13 bases between them. For the CDR3, the DNA is TGTGCCAGCAGTTACTCGACCGATTCCCATTACGAGCAGTACTTC. This translates into CASSYSTDSHYEQYF.